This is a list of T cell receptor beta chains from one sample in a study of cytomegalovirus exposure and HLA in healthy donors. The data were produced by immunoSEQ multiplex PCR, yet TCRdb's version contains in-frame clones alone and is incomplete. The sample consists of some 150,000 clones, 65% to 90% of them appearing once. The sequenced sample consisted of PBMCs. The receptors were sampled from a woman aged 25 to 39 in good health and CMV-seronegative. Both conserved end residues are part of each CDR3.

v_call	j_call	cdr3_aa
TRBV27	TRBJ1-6	CASSRGDYYNSPLHF
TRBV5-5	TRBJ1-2	CASSIDRNYGYTF
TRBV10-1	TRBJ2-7	CASSGRGTPPYEQYF
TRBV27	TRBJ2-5	CASSSRNTGVEETQYF
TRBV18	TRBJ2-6	CASSPPVKGLGRSGANVLTF
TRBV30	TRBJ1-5	CAWSSGTGPRQPQHF
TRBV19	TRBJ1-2	CASSIDPAVKGYTF
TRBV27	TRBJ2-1	CASRAGVAYNEQFF
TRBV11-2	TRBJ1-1	CASSLDEGGSGAFF
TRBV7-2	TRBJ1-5	CASSLRQGNQPQHF
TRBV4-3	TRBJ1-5	CASSQDRGNQPQHF
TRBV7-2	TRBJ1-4	CASSGGLTNEKLFF
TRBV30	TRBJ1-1	CAWSSGYNTEAFF
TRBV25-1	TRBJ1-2	CASSDPIAGGSKGYTF
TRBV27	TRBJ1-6	CASSPSLGQAALPLHF
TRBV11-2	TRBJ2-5	CASSPLWSEETQYF
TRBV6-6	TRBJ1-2	CASSRPTEGYTF
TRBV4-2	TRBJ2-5	CASSQAPSGGAQETQYF
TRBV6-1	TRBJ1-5	CASSEFETGNQPQHF
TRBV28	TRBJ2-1	CASSERDSYNEQFF
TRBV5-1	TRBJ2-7	CASSLLAGDPYEQYF
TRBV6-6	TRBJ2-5	CASSFAIGQAQTQYF
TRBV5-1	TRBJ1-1	CASSPRGNTEAFF
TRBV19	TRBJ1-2	CASSNRQNYGYTF
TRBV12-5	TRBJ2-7	CASGLGSGIEQYF
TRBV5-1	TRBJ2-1	CASSLDQREIDEQFF
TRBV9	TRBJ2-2	CASSPGLAGDTGELFF
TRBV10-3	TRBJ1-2	CAIASTGDYGYTF
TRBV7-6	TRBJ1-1	CASSLGGQNTEAFF
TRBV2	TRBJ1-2	CASRDNPSPADGYTF
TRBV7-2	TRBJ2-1	CASSFNRDLRFNEQFF
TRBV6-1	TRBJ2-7	CASSEAGDPKKQYF
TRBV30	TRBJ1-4	CASSRGQGYEKLFF
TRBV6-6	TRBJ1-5	CASRRYRADQPQHF
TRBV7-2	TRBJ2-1	CASSSFPLAAGSYNEQFF
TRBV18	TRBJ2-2	CASSPRDSGELFF
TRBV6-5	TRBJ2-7	CASSYRDEQYF
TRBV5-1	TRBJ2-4	CASSVAAGVKNIQYF
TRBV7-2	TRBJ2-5	CASSFHRDDGETQYF
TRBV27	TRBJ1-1	CASAPGVNTEAFF
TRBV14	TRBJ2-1	CASSPGLAPYNEQFF
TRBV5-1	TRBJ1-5	CASSLGGSNQPQHF
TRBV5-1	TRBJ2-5	CASTAQGQETQYF
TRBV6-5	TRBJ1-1	CASSKRSLTEAFF
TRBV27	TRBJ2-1	CASSPGTSGYNEQFF
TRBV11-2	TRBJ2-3	CASSPGTSGSLDTQYF
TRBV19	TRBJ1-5	CASSSLWGQVSNQPQHF
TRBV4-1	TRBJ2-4	CASSYQSGEPRNIQYF
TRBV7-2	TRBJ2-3	CASSFVTSGGGTQYF
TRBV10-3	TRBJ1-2	CAIGRKKELGGGYTF
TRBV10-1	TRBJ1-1	CASRWGRPMNTEAFF